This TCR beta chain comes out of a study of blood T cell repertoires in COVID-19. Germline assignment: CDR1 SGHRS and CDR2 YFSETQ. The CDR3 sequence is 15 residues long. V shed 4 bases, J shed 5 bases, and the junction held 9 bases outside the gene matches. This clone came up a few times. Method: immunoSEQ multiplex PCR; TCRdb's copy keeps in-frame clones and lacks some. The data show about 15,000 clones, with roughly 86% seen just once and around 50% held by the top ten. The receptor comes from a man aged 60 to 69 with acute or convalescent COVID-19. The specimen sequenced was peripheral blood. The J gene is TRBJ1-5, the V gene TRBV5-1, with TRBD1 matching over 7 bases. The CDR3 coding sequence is TGCGCCAGCAGCCTAGAGACAGGGTTCGATCAGCCCCAGCATTTT. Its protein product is CASSLETGFDQPQHF. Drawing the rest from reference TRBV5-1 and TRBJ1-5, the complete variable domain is KAGVTQTPRYLIKTRGQQVTLSCSPISGHRSVSWYQQTPGQGLQFLFEYFSETQRNKGNFPGRFSGRQFSNSRSEMNVSTLELGDSALYLCASSLETGFDQPQHFGDGTRLSIL.